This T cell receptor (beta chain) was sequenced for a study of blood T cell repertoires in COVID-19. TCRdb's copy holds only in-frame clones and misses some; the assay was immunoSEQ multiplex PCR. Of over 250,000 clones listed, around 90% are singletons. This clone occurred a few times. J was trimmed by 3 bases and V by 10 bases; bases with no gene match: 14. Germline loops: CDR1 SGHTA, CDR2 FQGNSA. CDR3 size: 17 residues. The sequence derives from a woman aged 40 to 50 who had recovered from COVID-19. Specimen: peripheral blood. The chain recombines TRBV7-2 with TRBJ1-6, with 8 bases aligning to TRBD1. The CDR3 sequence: CATGLVPGTGYNSPLHF. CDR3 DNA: TGTGCCACCGGCCTGGTCCCCGGGACAGGCTATAATTCACCCCTCCACTTT.